This T cell receptor beta chain was sequenced in a study of shared clonotypes between healthy human individuals. Some 30,000 T cell genomes (around 0.2 ug DNA) went into each sorted-subset replicate. This table comes from immunoSEQ multiplex PCR, and its TCRdb copy is limited to in-frame clones, with some not included. The data show approximately 2,000,000 clones, with around 95% seen just once and over 1.5% held by the top ten. The naive CD8 fraction comprised CD45RO-negative cells positively selected for CCR7 and excluded terminally differentiated effector memory CD45RA+ cells. Notes on this clone: Antigen specificity is unknown.

Points from the study as a whole: The researchers took only blood, and tissue repertoires probably look different. A handful of donors showed sharing of approximately 5% of naive CD4 clonotypes. Only a few donors were included, so the genetic and exposure-history diversity represented was limited.

The CDR3 is made up of 15 amino acids. Trimming shortened V by 0 bases and J by 2 bases, and 12 bases separated the two germline ends. CDR1 and CDR2 (germline): SGHDT, YYEEEE. The chain has TRBV5-6 and TRBJ2-7, with D possibly being TRBD1 or TRBD2 (5 bases each). This receptor was taken from a young man in good health. Some clones in this sample may be carry-over from other donors' samples. Sequencing used naive CD8+ T cells from PBMCs. The CDR3 bases are TGTGCCAGCAGCTTGGGAGGCCCGGGGCCCTACGAGCAGTACTTC. It specifies CASSLGGPGPYEQYF.